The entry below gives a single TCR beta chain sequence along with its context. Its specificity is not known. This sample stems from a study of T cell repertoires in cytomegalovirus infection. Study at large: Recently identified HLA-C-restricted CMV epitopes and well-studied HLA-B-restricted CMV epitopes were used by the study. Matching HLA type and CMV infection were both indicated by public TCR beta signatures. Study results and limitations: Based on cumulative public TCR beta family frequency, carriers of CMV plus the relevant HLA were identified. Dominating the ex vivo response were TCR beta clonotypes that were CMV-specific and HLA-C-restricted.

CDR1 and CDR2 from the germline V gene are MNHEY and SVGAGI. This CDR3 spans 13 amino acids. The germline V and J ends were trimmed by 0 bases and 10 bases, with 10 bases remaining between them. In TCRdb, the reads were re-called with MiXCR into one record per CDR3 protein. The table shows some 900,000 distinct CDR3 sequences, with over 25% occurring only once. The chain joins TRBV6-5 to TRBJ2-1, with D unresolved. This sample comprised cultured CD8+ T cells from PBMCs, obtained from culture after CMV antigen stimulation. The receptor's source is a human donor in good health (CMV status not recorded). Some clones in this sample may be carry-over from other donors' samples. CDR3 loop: CASSYSKVREQFF. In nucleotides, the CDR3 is TGTGCCAGCAGTTACTCGAAGGTACGGGAGCAGTTCTTC.